This TCR beta chain was captured by sequencing in a study of cytomegalovirus exposure and HLA in healthy donors. Study-wide context: Genetic ancestry analysis placed approximately 79% of the 350 to 500 donors that were genotyped in the Caucasian-associated cluster.

Donors counted as nominally healthy when sampled, yet unrecorded immune exposures were likely. V lost 5 bases, J lost 1 base, and 12 bases stayed unmatched. This CDR3 contains 17 residues. Germline loops: CDR1 SGHVS, CDR2 FQNEAQ. Turning to this clone: Its antigen remains unknown.

General study results and limits: About 87% or about 30% of the time was how often most TCR beta V segments were productive, according to an earlier analysis. Per published reports, the classifier diagnosed cytomegalovirus status with high specificity and sensitivity.

Use of 60 Vbeta and 13 Jbeta primers characterized the PCR. Clones were read by immunoSEQ multiplex PCR, and TCRdb kept only the in-frame ones, dropping some. The sample holds roughly 170,000 clones, roughly 80% seen once. The chain recombines TRBV7-8 with TRBJ2-7; 9 bases align to TRBD2. Input material: PBMCs. The sequence derives from a man aged 25-45 years in good health and CMV-seronegative. CDR3 nucleotides: TGTGCCAGCAGCCTCACCTTGGGAGCGGGGGGATCCTACGAGCAGTACTTC. Its translation: CASSLTLGAGGSYEQYF.